The entry below describes one TCR beta chain. Its antigen is not known. Sequenced by immunoSEQ multiplex PCR; TCRdb stores in-frame clones only, minus some. The sample records around 75,000 clones, approximately 90% being singletons. The sample belongs to a study of T cell responses to AZD1222 COVID-19 vaccine. General study points: At baseline, seropositivity was found in only six or seven AZD1222 recipients. The study found vaccine-associated CD4 TCRs spanning spike, dominant at 160-218 and 743-854. The peak T cell response came first, and repertoires were sampled only after it.

Germline V CDR1 and CDR2: MNHNS, SASEGT. This CDR3 is 15 amino acids long. The V gene end was trimmed by 3 bases and the J gene end by 5 bases; junction bases not matched to a gene: 9. The clonotype comes from an adult who received the MenACWY meningococcal vaccine as a control. The chain uses TRBV6-1 and TRBJ2-7; TRBD1 agrees at 8 bases. Source: peripheral blood, taken 28 days after the second dose of the MenACWY control vaccine. The CDR3 protein is CASSDPRGLGNEQYF. For the CDR3, the DNA is TGTGCCAGCAGTGACCCCAGGGGGCTTGGAAACGAGCAGTACTTC.